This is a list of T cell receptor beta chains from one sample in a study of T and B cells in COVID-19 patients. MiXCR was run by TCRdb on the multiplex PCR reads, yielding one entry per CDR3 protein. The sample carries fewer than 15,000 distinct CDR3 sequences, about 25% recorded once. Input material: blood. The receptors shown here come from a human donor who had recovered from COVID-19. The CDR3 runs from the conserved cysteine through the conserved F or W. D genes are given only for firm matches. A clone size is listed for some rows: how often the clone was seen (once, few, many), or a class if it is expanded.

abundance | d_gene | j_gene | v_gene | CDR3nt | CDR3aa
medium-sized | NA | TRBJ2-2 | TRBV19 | TGTGCCAGTAGGGAGGCGAACACCGGGGAGCTGTTTTTT | CASREANTGELFF
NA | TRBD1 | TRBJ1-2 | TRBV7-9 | TGTGCCAGCAGCCCTGACAGGGTCACTAACTATGGCTACACCTTC | CASSPDRVTNYGYTF
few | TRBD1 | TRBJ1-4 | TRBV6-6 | TGTGCCAGCAGTTATCCAGGGGGCGAAGAAAAACTGTTTTTT | CASSYPGGEEKLFF
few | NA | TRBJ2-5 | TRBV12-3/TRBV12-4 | TGTGCCAGCAGTTTAGCGGGGGGGCCGGGTCAGACCCAGTACTTC | CASSLAGGPGQTQYF
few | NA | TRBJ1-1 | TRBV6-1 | TGTGCCAGCAGTGGGGATTCCCTATACACTGAAGCTTTCTTT | CASSGDSLYTEAFF
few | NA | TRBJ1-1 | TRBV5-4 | TGTGCCAGCAGCCCCGGACAGAACACTGAAGCTTTCTTT | CASSPGQNTEAFF
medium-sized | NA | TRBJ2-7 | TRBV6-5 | TGTGCCAGCAGGTCAGGGTTCTACGAGCAGTACTTC | CASRSGFYEQYF
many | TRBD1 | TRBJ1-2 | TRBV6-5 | TGTGCCAGCAGTTACGCTAGGGACAGTGCTTACACCTTC | CASSYARDSAYTF
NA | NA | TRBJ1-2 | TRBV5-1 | TGCGCCAGCAGCTCTCGAGAGCAGGGCTCATATGGCTACACCTTC | CASSSREQGSYGYTF
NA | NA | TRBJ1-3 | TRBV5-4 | TGTGCCAGCAGCTATAAACAGCACAACTCTGGAAACACCATATATTTT | CASSYKQHNSGNTIYF
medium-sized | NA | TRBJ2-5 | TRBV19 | TGTGCCAGTAGTATAGCTGGATCGGGTTTTATAGAGACCCAGTACTTC | CASSIAGSGFIETQYF
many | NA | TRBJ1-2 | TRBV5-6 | TGTGCCAGCAGCGACGGATCTAACTATGGCTACACCTTC | CASSDGSNYGYTF
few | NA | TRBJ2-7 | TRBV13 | TGTGCCAGCAGGGCCGACAGGACCTACTCCTACGAGCAGTACTTC | CASRADRTYSYEQYF
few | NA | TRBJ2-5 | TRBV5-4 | TGTGCCAGCAGCCAAGGGACAAAAGAGACCCAGTACTTC | CASSQGTKETQYF
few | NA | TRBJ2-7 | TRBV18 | TGTGCCAGCTCCGACTACGGGGATCCCTACGAGCAGTACTTC | CASSDYGDPYEQYF
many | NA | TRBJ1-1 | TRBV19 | TGTGCCAGTAGTGTTACTCAGAACACTGAAGCTTTCTTT | CASSVTQNTEAFF
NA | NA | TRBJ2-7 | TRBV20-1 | TGCAGTGCTAGACGGGGGTCCGGGGAGTACTTC | CSARRGSGEYF
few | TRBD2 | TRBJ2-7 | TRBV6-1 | TGTGCCAGCAGTGAAGCGAGCGGGGGGGCCTACGAGCAGTACTTC | CASSEASGGAYEQYF
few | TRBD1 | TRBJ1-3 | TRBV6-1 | TGTGCCAGCAGTGAAGGTGAGTTAAGGGGACAGCGATTCTCTGGAAACACCATATATTTT | CASSEGELRGQRFSGNTIYF
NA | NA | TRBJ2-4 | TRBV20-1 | TGCAGTGCTTCCACCCCGCAGGGGGGAAACATTCAGTACTTC | CSASTPQGGNIQYF
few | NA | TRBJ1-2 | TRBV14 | TGTGCCAGCAGCCAAGATTGGGGGGAAAATGGCTACACCTTC | CASSQDWGENGYTF
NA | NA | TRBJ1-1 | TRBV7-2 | TGTGCCAGCAGCCCCCGGGCGGGGCGGGCAATGAACACTGAAGCTTTCTTT | CASSPRAGRAMNTEAFF
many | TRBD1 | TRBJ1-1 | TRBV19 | TGTGCCAGTAGTATACAGGGGGCTTTGCGCACTGAAGCTTTCTTT | CASSIQGALRTEAFF
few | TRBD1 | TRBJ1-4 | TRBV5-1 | TGCGCCAGCAGCTTGGGCTTCGGGACAGCTAATGAAAAACTGTTTTTT | CASSLGFGTANEKLFF
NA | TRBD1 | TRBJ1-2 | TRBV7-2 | TGTGCCAGCAGCTTAGGAGGGACAGGTGGTAACTATGGCTACACCTTC | CASSLGGTGGNYGYTF
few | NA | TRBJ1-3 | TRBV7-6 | TGTGCCAGCAGCTACGGGGGGATTGGAAACACCATATATTTT | CASSYGGIGNTIYF
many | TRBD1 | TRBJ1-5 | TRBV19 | TGTGCCAGTAGTATAGTTACAGGGGGGTCCAATCAGCCCCAGCATTTT | CASSIVTGGSNQPQHF
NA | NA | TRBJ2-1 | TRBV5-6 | TGCGCCAGCAGCTTCGGGACTGGGTGGACCAATGAGCAGTTCTTC | CASSFGTGWTNEQFF
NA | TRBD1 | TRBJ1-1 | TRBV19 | TGTGCCAGTAGTAATCCAGGGGGCACGAACACTGAAGCTTTCTTT | CASSNPGGTNTEAFF
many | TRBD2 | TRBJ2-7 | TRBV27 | TGTGCCAGCAGTTTTTGGGCGGGGGGGCCTCTCGAGCAGTACTTC | CASSFWAGGPLEQYF
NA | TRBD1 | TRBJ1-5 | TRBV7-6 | TGTGCCAGCAGCCCTTGGGTGGGACAGGGTAACCAGCCCCAGCATTTT | CASSPWVGQGNQPQHF
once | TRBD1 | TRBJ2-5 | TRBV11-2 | TGTGCCAGCAGCTTAGATCTTTTGGGACAGGGAAGGGAGACCCAGTACTTC | CASSLDLLGQGRETQYF
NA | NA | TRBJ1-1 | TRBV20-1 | TGCAGTGCTAGGGGGGGCGCGAACACTGAAGCTTTCTTT | CSARGGANTEAFF
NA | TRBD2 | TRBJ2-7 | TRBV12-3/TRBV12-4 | TGTGCCAGCAGTTTTCGAGCGGGAACCCCTATCGACGAGCAGTACTTC | CASSFRAGTPIDEQYF
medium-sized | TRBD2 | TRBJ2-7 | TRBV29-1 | TGCAGCGTCTTAACCGGGACTAGCGTCACCTACGAGCAGTACTTC | CSVLTGTSVTYEQYF
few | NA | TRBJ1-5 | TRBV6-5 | TGTGCCAGCAGTCATGACAGATATCAGCCCCAGCATTTT | CASSHDRYQPQHF
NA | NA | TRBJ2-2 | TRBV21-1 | TGTGCCAGCAGCAAAGGATACAGAGTTCCCACCGGGGAGCTGTTTTTT | CASSKGYRVPTGELFF
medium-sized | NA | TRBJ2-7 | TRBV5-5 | TGTGCCAGCAGCTTGAGGACAATTCTTTCCTACGAGCAGTACTTC | CASSLRTILSYEQYF
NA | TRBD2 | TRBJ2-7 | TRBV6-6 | TGTGCCAGCAACCTATACCCGGGACTAGCGGGAAGGGACGAGCAGTACTTC | CASNLYPGLAGRDEQYF
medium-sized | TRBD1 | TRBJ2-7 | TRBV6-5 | TGTGCCAGCAGTTACAGAGGTCAGGGGGCCTACGAGCAGTACTTC | CASSYRGQGAYEQYF
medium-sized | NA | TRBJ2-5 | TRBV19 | TGTGCCAGTAGTGCCTCGTGGGAAGGGCTACAAGAGACCCAGTACTTC | CASSASWEGLQETQYF
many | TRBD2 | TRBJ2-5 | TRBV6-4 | TGTGCCAGCAGTGACTCTAGCGGGAGAGGGCAAGAGACCCAGTACTTC | CASSDSSGRGQETQYF
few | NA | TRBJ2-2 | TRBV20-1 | TGCAGTGCTAGAGGGGGGAGGAAGGGGGCCACCACCGGGGAGCTGTTTTTT | CSARGGRKGATTGELFF
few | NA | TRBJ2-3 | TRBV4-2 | TGTGCCAGCAGCCAAGATTTGCGGGGATCAGATACGCAGTATTTT | CASSQDLRGSDTQYF
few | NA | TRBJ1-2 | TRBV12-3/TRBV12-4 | TGTGCCAGCAGCCGCCGCCGGACGCCCTTATATGGCTACACCTTC | CASSRRRTPLYGYTF
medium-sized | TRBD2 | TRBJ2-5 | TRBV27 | TGTGCCAGCAGTTCACGGACTAGCGGGGGGGCAGAGACCCAGTACTTC | CASSSRTSGGAETQYF
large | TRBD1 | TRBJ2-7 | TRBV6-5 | TGTGCCAGCGCACCCGGGACAGGGATCTACGAGCAGTACTTC | CASAPGTGIYEQYF
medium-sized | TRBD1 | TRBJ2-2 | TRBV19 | TGTGCCAGTACCCCAGGCGACAGGGACGTCGGGGAGCTGTTTTTT | CASTPGDRDVGELFF
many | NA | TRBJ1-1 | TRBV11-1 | TGTGCCAGCAGCTTCGCCCCAGGGGACACTGAAGCTTTCTTT | CASSFAPGDTEAFF
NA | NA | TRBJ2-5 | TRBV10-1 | TGCGCCAGCAGTGAGTTAAACGAAGGAGAGACCCAGTACTTC | CASSELNEGETQYF